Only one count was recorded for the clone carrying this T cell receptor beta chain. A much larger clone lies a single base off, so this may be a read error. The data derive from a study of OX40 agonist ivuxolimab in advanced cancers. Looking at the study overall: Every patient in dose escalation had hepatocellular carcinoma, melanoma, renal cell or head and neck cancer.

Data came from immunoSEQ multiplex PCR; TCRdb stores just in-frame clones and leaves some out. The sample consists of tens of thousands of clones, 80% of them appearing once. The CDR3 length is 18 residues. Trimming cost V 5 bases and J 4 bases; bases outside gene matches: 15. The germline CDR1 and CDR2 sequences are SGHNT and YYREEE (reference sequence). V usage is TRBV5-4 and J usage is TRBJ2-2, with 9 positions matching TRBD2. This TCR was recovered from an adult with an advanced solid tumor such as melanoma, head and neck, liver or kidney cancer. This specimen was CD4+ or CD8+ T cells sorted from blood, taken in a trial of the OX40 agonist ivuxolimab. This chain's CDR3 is CASRPGLAREAFTGELFF. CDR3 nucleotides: TGTGCCAGCAGACCTGGACTAGCGAGAGAAGCGTTCACCGGGGAGCTGTTTTTT.